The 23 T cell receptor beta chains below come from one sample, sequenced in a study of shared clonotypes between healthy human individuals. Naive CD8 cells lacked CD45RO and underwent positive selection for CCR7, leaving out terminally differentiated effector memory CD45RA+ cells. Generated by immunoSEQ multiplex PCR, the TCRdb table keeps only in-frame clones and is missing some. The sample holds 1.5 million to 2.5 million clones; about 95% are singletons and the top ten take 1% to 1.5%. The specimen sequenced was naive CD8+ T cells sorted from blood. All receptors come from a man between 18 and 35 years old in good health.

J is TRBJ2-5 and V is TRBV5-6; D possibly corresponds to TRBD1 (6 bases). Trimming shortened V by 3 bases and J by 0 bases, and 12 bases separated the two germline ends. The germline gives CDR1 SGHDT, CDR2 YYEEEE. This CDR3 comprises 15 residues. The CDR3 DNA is TGTGCCAGCAGCTATCACAGGGTGTACCAAGAGACCCAGTACTTC. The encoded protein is CASSYHRVYQETQYF.

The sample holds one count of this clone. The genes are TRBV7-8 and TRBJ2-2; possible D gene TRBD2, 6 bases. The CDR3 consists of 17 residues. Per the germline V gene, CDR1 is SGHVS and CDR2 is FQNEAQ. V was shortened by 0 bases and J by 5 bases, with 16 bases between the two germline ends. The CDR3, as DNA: TGTGCCAGCAGCTTAGCGGTCGGTTGGGGGGTGACCGGGGAGCTGTTTTTT. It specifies CASSLAVGWGVTGELFF.

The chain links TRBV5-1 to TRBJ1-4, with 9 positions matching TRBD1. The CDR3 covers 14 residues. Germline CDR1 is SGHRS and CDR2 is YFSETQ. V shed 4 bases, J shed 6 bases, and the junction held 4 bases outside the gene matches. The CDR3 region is CASSRTGADEKLFF. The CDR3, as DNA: TGCGCCAGCAGCCGGACAGGGGCGGATGAAAAACTGTTTTTT.

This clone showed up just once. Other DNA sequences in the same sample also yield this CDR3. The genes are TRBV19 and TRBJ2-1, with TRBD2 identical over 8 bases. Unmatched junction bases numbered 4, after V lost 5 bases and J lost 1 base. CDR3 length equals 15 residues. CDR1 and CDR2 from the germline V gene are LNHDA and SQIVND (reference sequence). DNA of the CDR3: TGTGCCAGTAGTTCCCTAGCGGGTTCCTACAATGAGCAGTTCTTC. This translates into CASSSLAGSYNEQFF.

CDR3 region: CASRQRGEREELFFF. The DNA for the CDR3 is TGTGCCAGCAGACAGAGGGGAGAGAGGGAAGAACTTTTTTTCTTC. V and J are TRBV7-9 and TRBJ2-1, with D perhaps given as TRBD1 or TRBD2 (5 bases each). The CDR3 runs 15 residues. The germline V gene encodes CDR1 SEHNR and CDR2 FQNEAQ (reference sequence). V was cut by 6 bases and J by 16 bases, with 28 bases left in between.

CDR3 loop: CASSSPGKLLQYF. The CDR3, as DNA: TGTGCCAGCAGCTCCCCTGGGAAGCTTTTGCAGTATTTT. The rearrangement joins TRBV11-2 to TRBJ2-3; D unresolved. With 4 bases removed from V and 11 bases from J, the gap between germline ends came to 16 bases. The CDR3 loop spans 13 amino acids. Germline-derived CDR1 and CDR2 are SGHAT and FQNNGV.

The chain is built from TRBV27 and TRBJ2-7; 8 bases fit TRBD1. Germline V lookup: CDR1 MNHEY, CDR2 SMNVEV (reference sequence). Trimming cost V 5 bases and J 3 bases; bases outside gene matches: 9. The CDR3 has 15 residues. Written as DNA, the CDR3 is TGTGCCAGCAGTCCGGGACAGGTTACATTCTACGAGCAGTACTTC. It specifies CASSPGQVTFYEQYF.

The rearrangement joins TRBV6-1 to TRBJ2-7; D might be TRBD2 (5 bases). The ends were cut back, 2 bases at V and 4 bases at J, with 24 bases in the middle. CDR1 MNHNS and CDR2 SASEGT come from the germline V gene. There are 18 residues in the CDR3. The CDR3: CASSELLPGSLGDYEQYF. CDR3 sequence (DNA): TGTGCCAGCAGTGAACTACTCCCGGGATCCCTTGGGGATTACGAGCAGTACTTC.

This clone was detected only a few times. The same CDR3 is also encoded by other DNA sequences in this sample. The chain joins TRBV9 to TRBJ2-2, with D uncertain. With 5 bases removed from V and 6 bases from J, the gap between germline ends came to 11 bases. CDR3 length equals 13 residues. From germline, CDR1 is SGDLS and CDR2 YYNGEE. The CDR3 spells CASSGLRAGELFF. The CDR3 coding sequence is TGTGCCAGCAGTGGTCTCCGCGCCGGGGAGCTGTTTTTT.

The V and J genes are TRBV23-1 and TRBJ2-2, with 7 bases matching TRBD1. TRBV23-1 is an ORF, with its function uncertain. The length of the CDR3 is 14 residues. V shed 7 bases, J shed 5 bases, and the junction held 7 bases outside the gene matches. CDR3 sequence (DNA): TGCGCCAGCAAAGACAGGGTGAAAACCGGGGAGCTGTTTTTT. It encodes CASKDRVKTGELFF.

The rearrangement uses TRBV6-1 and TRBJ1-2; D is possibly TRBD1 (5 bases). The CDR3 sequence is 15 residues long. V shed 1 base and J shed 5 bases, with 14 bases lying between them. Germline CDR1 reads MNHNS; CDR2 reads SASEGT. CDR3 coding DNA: TGTGCCAGCAGTGAAGAGGGGAAACCGTTTTATGGCTACACCTTC. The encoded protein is CASSEEGKPFYGYTF.

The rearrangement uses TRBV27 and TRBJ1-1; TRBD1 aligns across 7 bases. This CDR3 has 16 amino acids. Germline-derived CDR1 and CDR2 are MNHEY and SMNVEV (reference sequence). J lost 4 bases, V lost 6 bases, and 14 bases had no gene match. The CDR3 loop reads CASSPPFVTGITEAFF. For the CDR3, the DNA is TGTGCCAGCAGCCCCCCATTCGTGACAGGGATCACTGAAGCTTTCTTT.

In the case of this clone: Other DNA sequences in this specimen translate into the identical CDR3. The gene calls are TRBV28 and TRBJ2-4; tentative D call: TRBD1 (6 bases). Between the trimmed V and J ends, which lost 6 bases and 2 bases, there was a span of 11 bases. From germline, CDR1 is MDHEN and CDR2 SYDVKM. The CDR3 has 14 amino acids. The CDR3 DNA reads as TGTGCCAGCAGCCAAGACAGGCCCAAAAACATTCAGTACTTC. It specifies CASSQDRPKNIQYF.

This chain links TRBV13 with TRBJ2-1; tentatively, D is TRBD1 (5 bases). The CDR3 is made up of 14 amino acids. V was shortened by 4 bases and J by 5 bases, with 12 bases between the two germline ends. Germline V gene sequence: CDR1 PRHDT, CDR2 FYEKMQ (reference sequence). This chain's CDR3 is CASSSGIPHNEQFF. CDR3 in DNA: TGTGCCAGCAGCTCAGGGATCCCACACAATGAGCAGTTCTTC.

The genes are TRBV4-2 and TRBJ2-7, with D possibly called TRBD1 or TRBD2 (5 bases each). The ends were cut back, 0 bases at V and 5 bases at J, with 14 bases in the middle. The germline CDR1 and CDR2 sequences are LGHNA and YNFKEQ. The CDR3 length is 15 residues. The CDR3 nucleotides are TGTGCCAGCAGCCAAGATACAGGACTCGGGGACGAGCAGTACTTC. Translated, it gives CASSQDTGLGDEQYF.

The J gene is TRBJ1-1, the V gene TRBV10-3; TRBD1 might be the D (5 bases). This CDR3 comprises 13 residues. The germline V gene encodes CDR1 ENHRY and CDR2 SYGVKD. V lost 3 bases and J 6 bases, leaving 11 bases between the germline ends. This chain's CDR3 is CAISDRGGAEAFF. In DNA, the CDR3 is TGTGCCATCAGTGATCGGGGGGGTGCTGAAGCTTTCTTT.

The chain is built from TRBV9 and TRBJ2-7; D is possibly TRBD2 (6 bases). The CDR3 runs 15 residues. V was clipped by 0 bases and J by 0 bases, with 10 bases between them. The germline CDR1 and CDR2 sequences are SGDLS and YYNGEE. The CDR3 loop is CASSVEGGNSYEQYF. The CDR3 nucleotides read TGTGCCAGCAGCGTAGAGGGCGGGAACTCCTACGAGCAGTACTTC. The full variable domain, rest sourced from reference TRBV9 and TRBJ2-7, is DSGVTQTPKHLITATGQRVTLRCSPRSGDLSVYWYQQSLDQGLQFLIQYYNGEERAKGNILERFSAQQFPDLHSELNLSSLELGDSALYFCASSVEGGNSYEQYFGPGTRLTVT.

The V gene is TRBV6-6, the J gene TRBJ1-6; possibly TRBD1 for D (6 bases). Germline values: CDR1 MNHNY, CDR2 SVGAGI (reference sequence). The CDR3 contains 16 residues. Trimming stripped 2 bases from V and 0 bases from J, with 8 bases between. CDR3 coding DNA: TGTGCCAGCAGTTACACAGGGAGCTCCTATAATTCACCCCTCCACTTT. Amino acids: CASSYTGSSYNSPLHF.

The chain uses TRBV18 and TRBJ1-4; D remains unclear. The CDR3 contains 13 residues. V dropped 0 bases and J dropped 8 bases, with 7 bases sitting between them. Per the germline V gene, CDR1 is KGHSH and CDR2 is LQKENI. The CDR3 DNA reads TGTGCCAGCTCACCACCGGGAGAGGAAAAACTGTTTTTT. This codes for CASSPPGEEKLFF.

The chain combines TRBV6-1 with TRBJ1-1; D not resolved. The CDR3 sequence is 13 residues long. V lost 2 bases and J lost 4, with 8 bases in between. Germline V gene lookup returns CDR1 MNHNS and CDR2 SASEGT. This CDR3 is CASSENTFTEAFF. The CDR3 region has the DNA TGTGCCAGCAGTGAAAACACCTTCACTGAAGCTTTCTTT.

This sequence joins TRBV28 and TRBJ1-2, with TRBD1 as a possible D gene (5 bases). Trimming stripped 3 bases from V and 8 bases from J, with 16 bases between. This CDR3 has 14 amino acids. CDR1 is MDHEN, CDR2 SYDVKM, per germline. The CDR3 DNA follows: TGTGCCAGCAGTTTTTCGGCACAGGCGAACGGCTACACCTTC. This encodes CASSFSAQANGYTF.

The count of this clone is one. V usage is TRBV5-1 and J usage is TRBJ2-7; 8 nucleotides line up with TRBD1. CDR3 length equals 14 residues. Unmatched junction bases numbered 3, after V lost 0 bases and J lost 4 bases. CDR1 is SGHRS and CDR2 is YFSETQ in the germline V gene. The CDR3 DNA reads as TGCGCCAGCAGCTTGGCGGGACAGGATTACGAGCAGTACTTC. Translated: CASSLAGQDYEQYF.

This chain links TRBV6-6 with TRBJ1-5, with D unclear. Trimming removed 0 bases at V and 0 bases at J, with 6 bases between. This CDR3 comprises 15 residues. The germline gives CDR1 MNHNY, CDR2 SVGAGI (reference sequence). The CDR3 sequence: CASSYSTVSNQPQHF. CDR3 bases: TGTGCCAGCAGTTACTCGACGGTTAGCAATCAGCCCCAGCATTTT.